These 20 T cell receptor beta chains came from one sample sequenced in a study of T-cell reconstitution after alpha-beta-depleted transplantation in children. A TCRbeta library incorporating unique molecular identifiers was prepared. In TCRdb, the PCR reads were re-called with MiXCR into one record per CDR3 protein. This sample has approximately 300,000 distinct CDR3 sequences, with over 9.5% found just once. This specimen was PBMCs, taken before TCRalphabeta/CD19-depleted stem cell transplant. Receptors originate from a boy under two years old with acute myeloid leukemia, due to receive a stem cell transplant.

This clonotype was detected only a few times. The chain combines TRBV6-5 with TRBJ1-1, with D unclear. The germline V gene encodes CDR1 MNHEY and CDR2 SVGAGI. V shed 1 base and J shed 9 bases, with 15 bases lying between them. The CDR3 runs to 14 residues. CDR3 loop: CASSYFGVAGKAFF. CDR3 nucleotide sequence: TGTGCCAGCAGTTACTTTGGGGTGGCGGGGAAAGCTTTCTTT.

With regard to this clonotype: A much larger clonotype is one base distant, so this may be a read error. The rearrangement joins TRBV20-1 to TRBJ2-1; possibly TRBD2 for D (5 bases). The length of the CDR3 is 16 residues. Germline V gene lookup returns CDR1 DFQATT and CDR2 SNEGSKA (reference sequence). CDR3 protein: CCARDPLRGLYNEQFF. The CDR3 coding sequence is TGCTGTGCTAGAGATCCCCTCCGGGGATTATACAATGAGCAGTTCTTC.

This clonotype showed up just a few times. CDR3 sequence reads: CAVQGAYSNQPQHF. The CDR3 bases are TGTGCCGTACAGGGAGCTTATAGCAATCAGCCCCAGCATTTT. This sequence joins TRBV7-9 and TRBJ1-5, with D perhaps matching TRBD1 (6 bases). Germline V gives CDR1 SEHNR, CDR2 FQNEAQ (reference sequence). Trimming shortened V by 11 bases and J by 0 bases, and 14 bases separated the two germline ends. The CDR3 loop spans 14 amino acids. Combining the CDR3 with reference TRBV7-9 and TRBJ1-5 gives the whole variable domain DTGVSQNPRHKITKRGQNVTFRCDPISEHNRLYWYRQTLGQGPEFLTYFQNEAQLEKSRLLSDRFSAERPKGSFSTLEIQRTEQGDSAMYLCAVQGAYSNQPQHFGDGTRLSIL.

In this sample, this clonotype turned up many times. This chain links TRBV7-2 with TRBJ1-2, with no clear D. The germline gives CDR1 SGHTA, CDR2 FQGNSA. Trimming shortened V by 5 bases and J by 6 bases, and 16 bases separated the two germline ends. The CDR3 covers 14 residues. The CDR3 spells CASSLIGSWDGYTF. CDR3 nucleotides: TGTGCCAGCAGCCTGATTGGGAGCTGGGATGGCTACACCTTC. The full variable domain, completed using reference TRBV7-2 and TRBJ1-2, is GAGVSQSPSNKVTEKGKDVELRCDPISGHTALYWYRQSLGQGLEFLIYFQGNSAPDKSGLPSDRFSAERTGGSVSTLTIQRTQQEDSAVYLCASSLIGSWDGYTFGSGTRLTVV.

Ten or more counts support this clonotype. The gene calls are TRBV9 and TRBJ1-3; 7 positions match TRBD1. V was pared by 4 bases and J by 4 bases, with 11 bases of the junction left unmatched. Germline CDR1 and CDR2: SGDLS and YYNGEE. CDR3 length: 16 residues. This chain's CDR3 is CASSSRTGAGGNTIYF. The CDR3 DNA sequence: TGTGCCAGCAGCTCCCGGACAGGCGCAGGAGGAAACACCATATATTTT.

This clonotype was recorded at least ten times. The V gene is TRBV5-1, the J gene TRBJ2-1; D not resolved. V shed 4 bases and J shed 2 bases, with 13 bases lying between them. CDR1 SGHRS and CDR2 YFSETQ come from the germline V gene. CDR3 length: 15 amino acids. The CDR3 nucleotides read TGCGCCAGCAGCGTCGAGCTGAGACCCTACAATGAGCAGTTCTTC. Translated, it gives CASSVELRPYNEQFF.

This clonotype was seen ten or more times. The rearrangement links TRBV20-1 to TRBJ2-3; 8 nucleotides line up with TRBD2. J gave up 1 base and V 1 base, and 4 bases lay outside the gene matches. This CDR3 contains 15 residues. The germline V gene has CDR1 DFQATT and CDR2 SNEGSKA (reference sequence). The CDR3 DNA follows: TGCAGTGCTAGAGGACGGGAGGGACGCACAGATACGCAGTATTTT. The encoded protein is CSARGREGRTDTQYF.

This clonotype has ten or more counts. The chain has TRBV5-5 and TRBJ2-2; D gene ambiguous. The CDR3 covers 12 residues. V gave up 5 bases and J gave up 8 bases, with 10 bases separating them. Germline V gene lookup returns CDR1 SGHKS and CDR2 YYEKEE (reference sequence). Written as DNA, the CDR3 is TGTGCCAGCAGGGTCCTCGGAGGGGAGCTGTTTTTT. Its protein is CASRVLGGELFF.

The rearrangement uses TRBV20-1 and TRBJ2-6, with TRBD1 matching 7 bases. The trim removed 6 bases at V and 0 bases at J, leaving 5 bases unmatched. This CDR3 is 15 amino acids long. Germline V lookup: CDR1 DFQATT, CDR2 SNEGSKA (reference sequence). As DNA, the CDR3 is TGCAGTGCGCACCGACAGGGCTCTGGGGCCAACGTCCTGACTTTC. It is translated as CSAHRQGSGANVLTF.

This clonotype was seen a handful of times. This rearrangement joins TRBV6-2 or TRBV6-3 to TRBJ2-7; no firm D call. V was shortened by 4 bases and J by 4 bases, with 11 bases between the two germline ends. Germline assignment: CDR1 MNHEY and CDR2 SVGEGT. This CDR3 is built from 13 residues. This CDR3 is CASSFAWDYEQYF. The CDR3 nucleotides read TGTGCCAGCAGTTTCGCCTGGGATTACGAGCAGTACTTC.

The J gene is TRBJ2-1, the V gene TRBV4-1; 11 nucleotides align to TRBD2. The CDR3 covers 18 residues. Trimming took 0 bases from V and 4 from J; bases not matched to a gene: 8. Germline-derived CDR1 and CDR2 are MGHRA and YSYEKL. Here the CDR3 reads CASSQDWGTSGPYNEQFF. The CDR3 coding sequence is TGCGCCAGCAGCCAAGATTGGGGGACTAGCGGACCTTACAATGAGCAGTTCTTC.

In this sample, this clonotype turned up many times. The chain is built from TRBV5-6 and TRBJ2-7; 10 bases map to TRBD1. This CDR3 is built from 14 residues. Trimming took 2 bases from V and 3 from J; bases not matched to a gene: 2. CDR1 and CDR2 (germline): SGHDT, YYEEEE. As DNA, the CDR3 is TGTGCCAGCAGCTTTGGGACAGGGGACTACGAGCAGTACTTC. It yields the protein CASSFGTGDYEQYF.

The table lists this clonotype with many counts. The rearrangement uses TRBV6-5 and TRBJ2-7, with D tentatively TRBD1 (5 bases). Germline CDR1 is MNHEY and CDR2 is SVGAGI. The CDR3 loop spans 12 amino acids. The V end lost 2 bases, the J end lost 9 bases, and 11 bases lay between the germline ends. CDR3 nucleotide sequence: TGTGCCAGCAGTTACGGGCAGGGCGCGCAGTACTTC. Translation: CASSYGQGAQYF.

V gene TRBV20-1 combines with J gene TRBJ2-1; D not certain. The CDR3 is made up of 14 amino acids. Germline loops: CDR1 DFQATT, CDR2 SNEGSKA (reference sequence). V was cut by 2 bases and J by 10 bases, with 18 bases left in between. CDR3 region: CSARHVWGVGEQFF. The CDR3 DNA reads TGCAGTGCTAGACATGTGTGGGGTGTGGGAGAGCAGTTCTTC.

This clonotype was recorded many times. V usage is TRBV12-3 or TRBV12-4 and J usage is TRBJ2-1, with 12 nucleotides matching TRBD1. V lost 4 bases and J lost 3; bases outside the gene matches: 4. This CDR3 spans 16 amino acids. The CDR3 DNA follows: TGTGCCAGCAGTTCTGGGACAGGGGGCAACTACAATGAGCAGTTCTTC. Protein: CASSSGTGGNYNEQFF.

V gene TRBV11-3 combines with J gene TRBJ2-4; D is undetermined. Germline V gives CDR1 SGHNT, CDR2 YENEEA. The CDR3 has 11 residues. V was pared by 8 bases and J by 8 bases, with 10 bases between. As DNA, the CDR3 is TGTGCCAGCGGGCATGGGTACATTCAGTACTTC. It translates to CASGHGYIQYF.

This clonotype was recorded a few times. The V and J genes are TRBV3-1 and TRBJ2-2; 11 bases agree with TRBD2. The germline V gene has CDR1 LGHDT and CDR2 YNNKEL (reference sequence). This CDR3 has 18 residues. Germline trimming cut 3 bases from V and 0 bases from J; bases unmatched to any gene: 6. The CDR3 loop reads CASSHRLAGGSNTGELFF. The DNA for the CDR3 is TGTGCCAGCAGCCATCGTCTAGCGGGGGGATCGAACACCGGGGAGCTGTTTTTT.

This clonotype was observed at least ten times. V and J are TRBV7-2 and TRBJ2-7; 9 bases agree with TRBD2. The CDR3 loop spans 15 amino acids. Germline assignment: CDR1 SGHTA and CDR2 FQGNSA. Trimming removed 6 bases from V and 0 bases from J; junction bases left unmatched: 6. CDR3 in amino acids: CASRQVSGGSYEQYF. In DNA, the CDR3 is TGTGCCAGCAGGCAGGTTAGCGGGGGCTCCTACGAGCAGTACTTC.

The rearrangement links TRBV19 to TRBJ2-3; TRBD1 agrees at 8 bases. CDR3 length equals 16 residues. Germline loops: CDR1 LNHDA, CDR2 SQIVND (reference sequence). V trimming: 3 bases; J trimming: 2 bases; junction bases outside the gene matches: 7. This CDR3 is CASSMVGTGPTDTQYF. The CDR3 bases are TGTGCCAGTAGTATGGTTGGGACAGGCCCCACAGATACGCAGTATTTT. The entire variable domain, with the rest obtained from reference TRBV19 and TRBJ2-3, is as follows: DGGITQSPKYLFRKEGQNVTLSCEQNLNHDAMYWYRQDPGQGLRLIYYSQIVNDFQKGDIAEGYSVSREKKESFPLTVTSAQKNPTAFYLCASSMVGTGPTDTQYFGPGTRLTVL.

V and J are TRBV12-3 or TRBV12-4 and TRBJ2-2, with D uncertain. The CDR3 consists of 17 residues. V was cut by 7 bases and J by 0 bases, with 18 bases left in between. The CDR3 is CASKPDVLPSNTGELFF. CDR3 sequence (DNA): TGTGCCAGCAAACCGGACGTCCTACCTTCGAACACCGGGGAGCTGTTTTTT.